These 18 T cell receptor beta chains came from one sample sequenced in a study of blood T cell repertoires in COVID-19. Using immunoSEQ multiplex PCR, the repertoire was profiled, and TCRdb retains in-frame clones only, with some absent. The sample lists fewer than 300,000 clones, more than 75% seen once, with around a tenth in the top ten. Sequences were obtained from peripheral blood. All receptors come from a man aged 40-49 years who had recovered from COVID-19.

This clone occurred a few times. This sequence joins TRBV7-3 and TRBJ2-1; 13 nucleotides align to TRBD2. Germline values: CDR1 SGHTA, CDR2 FQGTGA. V was clipped by 4 bases and J by 1 base; unmatched bases: 13. The CDR3 length is 20 residues. As DNA, the CDR3 is TGTGCCAGCAGCTATAAAAGTGGGACTAGCGGGATAGGATCCTACAATGAGCAGTTCTTC. Protein product: CASSYKSGTSGIGSYNEQFF.

This clone showed up just a few times. The V call is TRBV5-6, the J call TRBJ2-5, with D maybe TRBD2 (7 bases). The V end lost 3 bases, the J end lost 1 base, and 16 bases lay between the germline ends. CDR1 SGHDT and CDR2 YYEEEE come from the germline V gene. CDR3 size: 16 residues. The CDR3 is CASSYRAGHIQETQYF. In nucleotides, the CDR3 is TGTGCCAGCAGCTACCGAGCGGGACACATCCAAGAGACCCAGTACTTC. Supplemented by reference TRBV5-6 and TRBJ2-5, the full variable domain reads DAGVTQSPTHLIKTRGQQVTLRCSPKSGHDTVSWYQQALGQGPQFIFQYYEEEERQRGNFPDRFSGHQFPNYSSELNVNALLLGDSALYLCASSYRAGHIQETQYFGPGTRLLVL.

The chain recombines TRBV6-2 or TRBV6-3 with TRBJ2-2; D ambiguous. V lost 1 base and J 5 bases, leaving 5 bases between the germline ends. The CDR3 is 13 residues long. The V gene's germline CDR1 is MNHEY and CDR2 SVGEGT. CDR3 DNA: TGTGCCAGCAGTTACTTCCTAACCGGGGAGCTGTTTTTT. This sequence encodes CASSYFLTGELFF.

The rearrangement links TRBV19 to TRBJ1-5; TRBD1 might be the D (5 bases). The CDR3 has 17 residues. V lost 5 bases to trimming and J lost 0 bases, with 17 bases between them. CDR1 is LNHDA and CDR2 is SQIVND in the germline V gene (reference sequence). The CDR3 sequence is CASSVLSGGRSNQPQHF. Here the CDR3 DNA reads TGTGCCAGTAGTGTTTTATCCGGGGGTCGTAGCAATCAGCCCCAGCATTTT.

V and J are TRBV7-2 and TRBJ1-2, with D unclear. CDR1 SGHTA and CDR2 FQGNSA come from the germline V gene. The CDR3 spans 14 residues. V shed 1 base and J shed 5 bases, with 11 bases lying between them. The CDR3 DNA follows: TGTGCCAGCAGCTTAGTTACAGATCGGTATGGCTACACCTTC. As protein: CASSLVTDRYGYTF.

CDR3 amino acids: CAISEVSGPSYEQYF. CDR3 DNA sequence: TGTGCCATCAGTGAGGTTAGCGGGCCTTCCTACGAGCAGTACTTC. The gene calls are TRBV10-3 and TRBJ2-7; TRBD2 aligns across 7 bases. CDR3 size: 15 residues. Germline V CDR1 and CDR2: ENHRY, SYGVKD. After removal of 2 bases from V and 1 base from J, the junction contained 5 bases not matched to a gene.

The J gene is TRBJ2-5, the V gene TRBV5-4, with no clear D. The CDR3 contains 13 residues. Germline CDR1 is SGHNT and CDR2 is YYREEE (reference sequence). V gave up 5 bases and J gave up 5 bases, with 13 bases separating them. CDR3 bases: TGTGCCAGCAGGGAGAGCAACGAGGAGACCCAGTACTTC. Translating it yields CASRESNEETQYF.

The CDR3 here is CASNRGSTGELFF. CDR3 DNA sequence: TGTGCCAGCAATAGGGGGAGCACCGGGGAGCTGTTTTTT. V gene TRBV6-6 combines with J gene TRBJ2-2; a weak D match, TRBD1 (6 bases). Looked up from germline, CDR1 is MNHNY and CDR2 is SVGAGI (reference sequence). CDR3 length: 13 residues. Trimming pared 7 bases from V and 4 bases from J, leaving 10 bases between.

The rearrangement joins TRBV14 to TRBJ2-1; 9 bases align to TRBD1. CDR3 length: 16 amino acids. The germline V gene encodes CDR1 SGHDN and CDR2 FVKESK. The V segment lost 1 base and the J segment 2 bases; nucleotides outside the gene matches: 3. The CDR3 is CASSQGRDRAYNEQFF. The CDR3 coding sequence is TGTGCCAGCAGCCAAGGGCGGGACAGGGCCTACAATGAGCAGTTCTTC.

This clone has just a few counts. V usage is TRBV6-6 and J usage is TRBJ1-5, with a weak D call TRBD1 (6 bases). Germline lookup yields CDR1 MNHNY and CDR2 SVGAGI (reference sequence). The CDR3 runs to 15 residues. Trimming removed 7 bases from V and 6 bases from J, with 19 bases in between. CDR3 bases: TGTGCCAGCAAGGAATACAGGGATTTCAGTCAGCCCCAGCATTTT. Translated: CASKEYRDFSQPQHF.

The rearrangement uses TRBV2 and TRBJ1-2; TRBD1 aligns across 9 bases. The V segment lost 5 bases and the J segment 4 bases; nucleotides outside the gene matches: 11. The CDR3 runs 16 residues. Germline lookup yields CDR1 SNHLY and CDR2 FYNNEI. Written as DNA, the CDR3 is TGTGCCAGCAGTCCCCCCGGACAGGGGTTATCCTATGGCTACACCTTC. Translating gives CASSPPGQGLSYGYTF.

The table lists this clone with many counts. This sequence joins TRBV9 and TRBJ1-2; D might be TRBD1 (5 bases). V lost 4 bases and J lost 0, with 13 bases in between. This CDR3 is 15 amino acids long. From germline, CDR1 is SGDLS and CDR2 YYNGEE. The CDR3 sequence is CASSPDSTPNYGYTF. DNA for the CDR3: TGTGCCAGCAGCCCCGACAGTACCCCTAACTATGGCTACACCTTC.

As concerns this clone: Other DNA sequences in this specimen translate into the identical CDR3. The V gene is TRBV9, the J gene TRBJ1-2, with D possibly matching TRBD1 (5 bases). This CDR3 contains 12 residues. The germline V gene has CDR1 SGDLS and CDR2 YYNGEE. V dropped 3 bases and J dropped 8 bases, with 11 bases sitting between them. The DNA of the CDR3 is TGTGCCAGCAGCGCAGGGTCTGGGGGCTACACCTTC. Its translation is CASSAGSGGYTF.

Here the CDR3 DNA reads TGTGCCACCAGCGGGACTAGCGGGACCCTCGAGCAGTACTTC. It is translated as CATSGTSGTLEQYF. This sequence joins TRBV10-3 and TRBJ2-7; 13 bases map to TRBD2. Trimming at V came to 10 bases and at J to 6 bases, leaving 9 bases not matched to a gene. Germline V gives CDR1 ENHRY, CDR2 SYGVKD. The CDR3 sequence is 14 residues long.

V gene TRBV27 combines with J gene TRBJ2-3, with 8 bases identical to TRBD2. Germline lookup yields CDR1 MNHEY and CDR2 SMNVEV (reference sequence). The CDR3 spans 16 residues. J lost 8 bases, V lost 0 bases, and 10 bases had no gene match. The CDR3 DNA is TGTGCCAGCAGTTTATCGACGGGGGGGCCTAGGGGTACGCAGTATTTT. Its translation is CASSLSTGGPRGTQYF.

About this clone itself: Distinct nucleotide sequences in the sample also encode this CDR3. The J gene is TRBJ1-6, the V gene TRBV7-9; a possible D gene is TRBD1 (6 bases). Germline assignment: CDR1 SEHNR and CDR2 FQNEAQ (reference sequence). Trimming removed 3 bases from V and 5 bases from J, with 8 bases in between. The CDR3 consists of 14 residues. As DNA, the CDR3 is TGTGCCAGCAGCTTTTCAGGGGATAATTCACCCCTCCACTTT. It specifies CASSFSGDNSPLHF.

The J gene is TRBJ2-5, the V gene TRBV5-1, with TRBD1 identical over 7 bases. Germline V gene sequence: CDR1 SGHRS, CDR2 YFSETQ. Unmatched junction bases numbered 11, after V lost 4 bases and J lost 5 bases. The CDR3 has 15 amino acids. CDR3: CASSRWVGGRETQYF. The CDR3 bases are TGCGCCAGCAGCCGATGGGTAGGGGGCAGGGAGACCCAGTACTTC.

V usage is TRBV18 and J usage is TRBJ2-5; the D gene is possibly TRBD1 (6 bases). The germline V gene encodes CDR1 KGHSH and CDR2 LQKENI. Trimming removed 9 bases from V and 0 bases from J, with 11 bases in between. The CDR3 runs 13 residues. In DNA, the CDR3 is TGTGCCAGTTCTCAGGGGTACCAAGAGACCCAGTACTTC. Translated, it gives CASSQGYQETQYF.